This TCR beta chain was retrieved from a study of cytomegalovirus exposure and HLA in healthy donors. PCR primers comprised 60 Vbeta and 13 Jbeta primers. Clones were sequenced by immunoSEQ multiplex PCR, and TCRdb holds only the in-frame ones, with some missing. Its table records 100,000 to 150,000 clones. The TCR sequence derives from a man aged 35-49 years in good health and CMV-seronegative. Sample: PBMCs.

CDR3 nucleotide sequence: TGTGCCAGTAGTATCCGCGGGAGGCTGACAGATACGCAGTATTTT. Translating it yields CASSIRGRLTDTQYF. The chain couples TRBV19 to TRBJ2-3, with 8 bases matching TRBD2. Per the germline V gene, CDR1 is LNHDA and CDR2 is SQIVND (reference sequence). The trim removed 3 bases at V and 3 bases at J, leaving 5 bases unmatched. This CDR3 has 15 amino acids.